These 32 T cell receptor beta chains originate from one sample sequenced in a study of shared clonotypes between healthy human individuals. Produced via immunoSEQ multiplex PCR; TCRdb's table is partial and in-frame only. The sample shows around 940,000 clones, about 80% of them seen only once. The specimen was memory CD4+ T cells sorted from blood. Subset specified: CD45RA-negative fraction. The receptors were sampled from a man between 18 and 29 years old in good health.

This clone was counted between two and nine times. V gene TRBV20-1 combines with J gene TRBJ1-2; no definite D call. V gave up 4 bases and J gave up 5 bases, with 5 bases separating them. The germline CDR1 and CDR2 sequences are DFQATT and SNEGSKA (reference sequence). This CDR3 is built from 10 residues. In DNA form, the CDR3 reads TGCAGTGCTAAAGGTTATGGCTACACCTTC. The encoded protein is CSAKGYGYTF.

The CDR3 DNA follows: TGTGCCTGCACCAGGGGGCCGGGGGCCAACGTCCTGACTTTC. The encoded protein is CACTRGPGANVLTF. This chain links TRBV30 with TRBJ2-6; 8 positions match TRBD1. The CDR3 runs 14 residues. V was clipped by 6 bases and J by 4 bases; unmatched bases: 5. The germline V gene has CDR1 GTSNPN and CDR2 SVGIG (reference sequence). The full variable domain, completed using reference TRBV30 and TRBJ2-6, is SQTIHQWPATLVQPVGSPLSLECTVEGTSNPNLYWYRQAAGRGLQLLFYSVGIGQISSEVPQNLSASRPQDRQFILSSKKLLLSDSGFYLCACTRGPGANVLTFGAGSRLTVL.

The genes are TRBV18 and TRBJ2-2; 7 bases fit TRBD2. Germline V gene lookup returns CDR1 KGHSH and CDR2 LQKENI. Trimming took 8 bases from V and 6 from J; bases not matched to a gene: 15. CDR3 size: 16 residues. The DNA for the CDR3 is TGTGCCAGCCCCCGAGTCGGGGGGACGTCCTCCGGGGAGCTGTTTTTT. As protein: CASPRVGGTSSGELFF.

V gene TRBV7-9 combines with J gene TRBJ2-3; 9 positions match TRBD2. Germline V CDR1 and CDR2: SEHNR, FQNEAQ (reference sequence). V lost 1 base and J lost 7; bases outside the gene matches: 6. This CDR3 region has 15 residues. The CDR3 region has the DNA TGTGCCAGCAGCTTAGGAGCGGGGGGCACGAATACGCAGTATTTT. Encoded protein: CASSLGAGGTNTQYF.

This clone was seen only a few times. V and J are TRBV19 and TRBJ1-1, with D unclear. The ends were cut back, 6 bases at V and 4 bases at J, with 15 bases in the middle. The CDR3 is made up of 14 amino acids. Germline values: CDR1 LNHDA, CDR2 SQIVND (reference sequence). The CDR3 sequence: CASRGSGPGTEAFF. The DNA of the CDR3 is TGTGCCAGTAGGGGAAGCGGCCCTGGCACTGAAGCTTTCTTT.

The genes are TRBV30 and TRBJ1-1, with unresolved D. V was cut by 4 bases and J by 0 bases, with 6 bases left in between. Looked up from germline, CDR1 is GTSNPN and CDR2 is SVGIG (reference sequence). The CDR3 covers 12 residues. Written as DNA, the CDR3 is TGTGCCTGGATCGGGCTGAACACTGAAGCTTTCTTT. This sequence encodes CAWIGLNTEAFF.

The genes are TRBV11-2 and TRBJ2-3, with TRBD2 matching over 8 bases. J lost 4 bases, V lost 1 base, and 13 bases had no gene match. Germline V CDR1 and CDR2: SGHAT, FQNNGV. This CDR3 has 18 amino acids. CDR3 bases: TGTGCCAGCAGCTTAGTCCCGGGGGGTAGCGGGACGGCAGATACGCAGTATTTT. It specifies CASSLVPGGSGTADTQYF.

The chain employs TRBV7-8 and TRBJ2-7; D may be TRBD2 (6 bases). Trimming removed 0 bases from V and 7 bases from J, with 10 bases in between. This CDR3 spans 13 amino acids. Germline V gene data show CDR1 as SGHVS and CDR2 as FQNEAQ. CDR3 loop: CASSLALGREQYF. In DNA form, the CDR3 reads TGTGCCAGCAGCTTAGCGCTAGGGAGGGAGCAGTACTTC. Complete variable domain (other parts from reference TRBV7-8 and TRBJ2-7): GAGVSQSPRYKVAKRGQDVALRCDPISGHVSLFWYQQALGQGPEFLTYFQNEAQLDKSGLPSDRFFAERPEGSVSTLKIQRTQQEDSAVYLCASSLALGREQYFGPGTRLTVT.

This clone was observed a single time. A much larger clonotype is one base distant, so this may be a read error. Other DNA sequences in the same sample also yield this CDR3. The CDR3 loop reads CASSGLYNEQFF. In DNA form, the CDR3 reads TGTGCCAGCAGCGGACTTTACAATGAGCAGTTCTTC. The chain uses TRBV9 and TRBJ2-1; unclear D gene. Between the trimmed V and J ends, which lost 3 bases and 4 bases, there was a span of 5 bases. Germline CDR1 is SGDLS and CDR2 is YYNGEE. The CDR3 is made up of 12 amino acids.

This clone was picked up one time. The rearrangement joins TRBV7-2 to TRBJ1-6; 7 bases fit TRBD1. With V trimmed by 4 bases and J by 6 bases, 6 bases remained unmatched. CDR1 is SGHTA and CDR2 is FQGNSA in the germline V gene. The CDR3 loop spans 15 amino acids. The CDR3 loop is CASSSRQGSNSPLHF. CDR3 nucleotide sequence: TGTGCCAGCAGCTCCAGACAGGGCAGTAATTCACCCCTCCACTTT.

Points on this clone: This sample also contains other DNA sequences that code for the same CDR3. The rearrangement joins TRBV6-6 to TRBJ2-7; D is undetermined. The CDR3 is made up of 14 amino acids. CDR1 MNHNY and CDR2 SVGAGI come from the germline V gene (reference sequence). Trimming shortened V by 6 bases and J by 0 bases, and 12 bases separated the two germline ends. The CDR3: CASSLGPSSYEQYF. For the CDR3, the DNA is TGTGCCAGCAGCCTCGGGCCTAGCTCCTACGAGCAGTACTTC.

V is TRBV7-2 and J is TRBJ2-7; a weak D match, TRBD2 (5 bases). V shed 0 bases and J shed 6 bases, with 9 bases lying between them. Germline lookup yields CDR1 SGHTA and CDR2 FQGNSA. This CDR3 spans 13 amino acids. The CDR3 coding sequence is TGTGCCAGCAGCTTAGCTAGGGAGTCCGAGCAGTACTTC. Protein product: CASSLARESEQYF.

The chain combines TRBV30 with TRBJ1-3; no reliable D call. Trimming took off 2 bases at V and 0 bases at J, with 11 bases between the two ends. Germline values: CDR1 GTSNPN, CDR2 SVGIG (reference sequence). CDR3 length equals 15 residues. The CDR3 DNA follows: TGTGCCTGGAGTCACAAGACACGCTCTGGAAACACCATATATTTT. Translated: CAWSHKTRSGNTIYF.

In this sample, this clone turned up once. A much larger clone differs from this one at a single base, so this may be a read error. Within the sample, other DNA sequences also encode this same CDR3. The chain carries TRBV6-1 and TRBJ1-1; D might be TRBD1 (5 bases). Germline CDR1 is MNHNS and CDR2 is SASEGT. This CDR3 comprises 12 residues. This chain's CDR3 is CASSERQFEAFF. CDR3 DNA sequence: TGTGCCAGTAGTGAAAGACAGTTTGAAGCTTTCTTT.

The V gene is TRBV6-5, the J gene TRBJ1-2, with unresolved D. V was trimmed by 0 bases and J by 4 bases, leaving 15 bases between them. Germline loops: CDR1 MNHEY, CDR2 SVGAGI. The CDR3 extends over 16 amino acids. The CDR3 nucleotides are TGTGCCAGCAGTTACTCGACCCTAAGACACTTCTATGGCTACACCTTC. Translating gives CASSYSTLRHFYGYTF.

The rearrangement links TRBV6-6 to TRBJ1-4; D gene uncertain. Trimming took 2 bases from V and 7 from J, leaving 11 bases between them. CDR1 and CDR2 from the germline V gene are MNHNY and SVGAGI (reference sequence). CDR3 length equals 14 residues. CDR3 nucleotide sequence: TGTGCCAGCAGTTACCCGGCAGATAGTGAAAAACTGTTTTTT. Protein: CASSYPADSEKLFF.

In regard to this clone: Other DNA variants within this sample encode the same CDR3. The DNA for the CDR3 is TGTGCCAGCAGAGAACAGGGAGAGACCCAGTACTTC. Residues: CASREQGETQYF. This sequence joins TRBV2 and TRBJ2-5; D possibly corresponds to TRBD1 (6 bases). The germline V gene has CDR1 SNHLY and CDR2 FYNNEI. This CDR3 has 12 residues. V lost 6 bases and J lost 4, with 9 bases in between.

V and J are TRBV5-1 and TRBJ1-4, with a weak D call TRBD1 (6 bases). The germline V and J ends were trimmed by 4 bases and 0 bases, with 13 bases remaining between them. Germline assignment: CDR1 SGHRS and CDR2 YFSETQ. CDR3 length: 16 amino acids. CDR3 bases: TGCGCCAGCAGCCCCGAGGGGGGAGCAACTAATGAAAAACTGTTTTTT. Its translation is CASSPEGGATNEKLFF.

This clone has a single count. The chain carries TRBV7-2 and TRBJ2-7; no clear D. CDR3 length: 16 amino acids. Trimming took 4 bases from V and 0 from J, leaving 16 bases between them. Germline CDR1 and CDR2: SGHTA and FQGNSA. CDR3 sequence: CASSSLATHSSYEQYF. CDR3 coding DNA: TGTGCCAGCAGCTCCCTCGCGACCCACAGCTCCTACGAGCAGTACTTC.

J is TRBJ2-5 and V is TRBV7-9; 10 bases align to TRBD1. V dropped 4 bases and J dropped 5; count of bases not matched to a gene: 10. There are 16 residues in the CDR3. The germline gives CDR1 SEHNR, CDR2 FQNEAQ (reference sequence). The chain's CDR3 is CASSYPTGGQPETQYF. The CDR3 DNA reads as TGTGCCAGCAGCTACCCGACAGGGGGCCAGCCGGAGACCCAGTACTTC.

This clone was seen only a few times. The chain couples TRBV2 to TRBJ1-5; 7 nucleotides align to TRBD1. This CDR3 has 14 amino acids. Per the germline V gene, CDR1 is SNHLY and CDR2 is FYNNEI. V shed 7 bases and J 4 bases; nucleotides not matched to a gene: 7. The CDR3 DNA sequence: TGTGCCAGCAACGTGGACAGGAGTAATCAGCCCCAGCATTTT. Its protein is CASNVDRSNQPQHF.

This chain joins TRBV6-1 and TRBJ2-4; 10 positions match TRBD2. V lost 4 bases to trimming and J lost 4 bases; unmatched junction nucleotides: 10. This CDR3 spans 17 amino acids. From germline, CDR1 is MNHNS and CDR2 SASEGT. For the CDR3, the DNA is TGTGCCAGCAGTGGCCCAGAGGTAGCGGGGGGAAAAAACATTCAGTACTTC. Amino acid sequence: CASSGPEVAGGKNIQYF.

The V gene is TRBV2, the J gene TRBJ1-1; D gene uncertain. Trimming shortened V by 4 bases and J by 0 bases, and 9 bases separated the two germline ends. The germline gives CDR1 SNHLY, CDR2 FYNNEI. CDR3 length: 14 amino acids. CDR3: CASSGFRLNTEAFF. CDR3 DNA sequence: TGTGCCAGCAGTGGGTTCCGGTTGAACACTGAAGCTTTCTTT.

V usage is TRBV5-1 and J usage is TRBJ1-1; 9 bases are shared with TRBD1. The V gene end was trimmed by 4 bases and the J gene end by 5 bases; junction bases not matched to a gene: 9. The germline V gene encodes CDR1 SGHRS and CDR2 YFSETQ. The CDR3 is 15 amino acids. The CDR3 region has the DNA TGCGCCAGCAGCAGTAAACCGGGACAGGGAACTGAAGCTTTCTTT. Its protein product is CASSSKPGQGTEAFF. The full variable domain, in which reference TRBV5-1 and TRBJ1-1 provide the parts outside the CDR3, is KAGVTQTPRYLIKTRGQQVTLSCSPISGHRSVSWYQQTPGQGLQFLFEYFSETQRNKGNFPGRFSGRQFSNSRSEMNVSTLELGDSALYLCASSSKPGQGTEAFFGQGTRLTVV.

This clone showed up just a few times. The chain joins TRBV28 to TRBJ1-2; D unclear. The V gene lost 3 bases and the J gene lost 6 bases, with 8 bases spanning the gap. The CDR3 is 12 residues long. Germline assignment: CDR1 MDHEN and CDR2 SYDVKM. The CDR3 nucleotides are TGTGCCAGCAGTTTGCCTTTAGATGGCTACACCTTC. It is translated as CASSLPLDGYTF.

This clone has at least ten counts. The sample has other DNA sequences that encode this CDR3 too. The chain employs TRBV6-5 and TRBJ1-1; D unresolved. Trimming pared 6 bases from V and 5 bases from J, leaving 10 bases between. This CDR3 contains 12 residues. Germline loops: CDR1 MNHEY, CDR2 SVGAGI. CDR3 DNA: TGTGCCAGCAGCTCTCCGGGGACTGAAGCTTTCTTT. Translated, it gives CASSSPGTEAFF.

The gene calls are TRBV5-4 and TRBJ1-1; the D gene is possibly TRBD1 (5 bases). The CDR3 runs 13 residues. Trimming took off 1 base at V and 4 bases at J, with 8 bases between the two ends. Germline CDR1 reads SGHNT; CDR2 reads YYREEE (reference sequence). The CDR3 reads CASSLPGVTEAFF. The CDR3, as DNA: TGTGCCAGCAGCTTGCCGGGGGTCACTGAAGCTTTCTTT.

DNA of the CDR3: TGCGCCAGCAGCCAAGATAAATTTGGGTTGACGAACACTGAAGCTTTCTTT. Amino acids: CASSQDKFGLTNTEAFF. V usage is TRBV4-3 and J usage is TRBJ1-1; D unclear. The CDR3 has 17 amino acids. Germline values: CDR1 LGHNA, CDR2 YSLEER. Trimming left V 0 bases short and J 1 base short, with 15 bases between.

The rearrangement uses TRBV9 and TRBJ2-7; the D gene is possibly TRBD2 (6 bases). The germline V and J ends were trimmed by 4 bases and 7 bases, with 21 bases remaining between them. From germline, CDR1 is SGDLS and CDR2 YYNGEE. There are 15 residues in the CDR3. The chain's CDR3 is CASSPSSRDSGEQYF. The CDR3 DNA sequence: TGTGCCAGCAGCCCCTCCTCCCGGGACTCTGGGGAGCAGTACTTC. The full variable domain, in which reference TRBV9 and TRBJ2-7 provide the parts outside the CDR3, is DSGVTQTPKHLITATGQRVTLRCSPRSGDLSVYWYQQSLDQGLQFLIQYYNGEERAKGNILERFSAQQFPDLHSELNLSSLELGDSALYFCASSPSSRDSGEQYFGPGTRLTVT.

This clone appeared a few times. CDR3 protein: CAWSSVRAPLHF. In nucleotides, the CDR3 is TGTGCCTGGAGTTCGGTGAGAGCACCCCTCCACTTT. The rearrangement joins TRBV30 to TRBJ1-6; D is unclear. CDR3 length equals 12 residues. Germline V gene sequence: CDR1 GTSNPN, CDR2 SVGIG (reference sequence). Trimming stripped 2 bases from V and 11 bases from J, with 10 bases between.

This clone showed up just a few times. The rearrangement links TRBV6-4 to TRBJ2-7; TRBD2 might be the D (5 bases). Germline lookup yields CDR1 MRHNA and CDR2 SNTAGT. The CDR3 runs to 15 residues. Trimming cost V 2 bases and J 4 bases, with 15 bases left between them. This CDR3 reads CASSDKGLEEYEQYF. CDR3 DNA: TGTGCCAGCAGTGACAAAGGACTCGAAGAATACGAGCAGTACTTC.

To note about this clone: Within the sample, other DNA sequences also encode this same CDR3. CDR3 loop: CASSPTSGRASEQFF. The CDR3 coding sequence is TGTGCCAGCAGCCCGACTAGCGGGAGGGCCTCCGAGCAGTTCTTC. The V and J genes are TRBV7-2 and TRBJ2-1; 14 bases fit TRBD2. The length of the CDR3 is 15 residues. Germline trimming cut 5 bases from V and 10 bases from J; bases unmatched to any gene: 7. From germline, CDR1 is SGHTA and CDR2 FQGNSA.